The source of this T cell receptor (beta chain) is a study of T cells in Graves' hyperthyroidism and ophthalmopathy. Points from the study as a whole: A median roughly six months before onset, the model predicted ophthalmopathy.

This clonotype was observed a few times. The target antigen is unknown. Amplification of TCR beta CDR3 regions was performed using RNA transcripts as template. A first-round RT-PCR of the TCR CDR3 used the HTBI primer set. MiXCR, applied by TCRdb to the multiplex PCR reads, yields one record per CDR3 protein. The data hold 500,000 to 550,000 distinct CDR3 sequences, with roughly 20% observed a single time. Lactation, pregnancy, other autoimmune disease or uncontrolled infection excluded patients. Orbital computed tomography, thyroid ultrasound, serum thyroxine and TRAb, and clinical symptoms together informed the diagnoses. Germline-derived CDR1 and CDR2 are LGHDT and YNNKEL (reference sequence). The J segment lost 1 base and the V segment lost 0 bases, leaving 5 bases of the junction unmatched. The CDR3 consists of 17 residues.

Source material: blood. The TCR sequence derives from a man between 18 and 35 years old with Graves' hyperthyroidism. The J gene is TRBJ2-5, the V gene TRBV3-1, with TRBD2 matching over 10 bases. In DNA form, the CDR3 reads TGTGCCAGCAGCCAAGATTTGAGCGGGGGGGCCCAAGAGACCCAGTACTTC. Amino acids: CASSQDLSGGAQETQYF.